Listed here is a single T cell receptor (beta chain). The data originate from a study of shared clonotypes between healthy human individuals. Method: immunoSEQ multiplex PCR; TCRdb's copy keeps in-frame clones and lacks some. The repertoire has about 2.2 million clones, approximately 94% of them found once; the top ten carry roughly 1.8%. Trimming removed 3 bases from V and 2 bases from J, with 15 bases in between. The germline gives CDR1 MNHNS, CDR2 SASEGT. The CDR3 is made up of 16 amino acids. Naive-designated CD8 cells lacked CD45RO, were positively enriched for CCR7, and omitted terminally differentiated effector memory CD45RA+ cells.

Material for sequencing was naive CD8+ T cells from PBMCs. This chain joins TRBV6-1 and TRBJ2-3; D perhaps matches TRBD2 (5 bases). The TCR sequence derives from a man younger than 35 in good health. Some clones in this sample may be carry-over from other donors' samples. This CDR3 reads CASSERAESYTDTQYF. CDR3 bases: TGTGCCAGCAGTGAGCGGGCGGAGAGCTACACAGATACGCAGTATTTT.